Listed below are T cell receptor beta chains from one sample, sequenced in a study of shared clonotypes between healthy human individuals. Using immunoSEQ multiplex PCR, the repertoire was profiled, and TCRdb retains in-frame clones only, with some absent. Of millions of clones in the sample, around 96% were seen once. Sequenced: naive CD8+ T cells sorted from blood. All receptors come from a man aged 18 to 30 in good health. CDR3s include the opening cysteine and the closing phenylalanine or tryptophan. D genes are given only for firm matches.

CASTATGEYTEAFF TRBV7-9 TRBD1 TRBJ1-1
CASSSDRAYEQYF TRBV5-1 TRBD1 TRBJ2-7
CASSLGGLEETQYF TRBV5-6 NA TRBJ2-5
CASSYPPSYNEQFF TRBV6-6 NA TRBJ2-1
CATRHRTETYEQYF TRBV13 NA TRBJ2-7
CASSEPGLAGPPYNEQFF TRBV19 TRBD2 TRBJ2-1
CASSLKETGGGETQYF TRBV28 TRBD1 TRBJ2-5
CASSPFFWPGQGGLGTEAFF TRBV18 TRBD1 TRBJ1-1
CASSLEGRHEQYF TRBV5-6 NA TRBJ2-7
CSVEDRGVWTEAFF TRBV29-1 NA TRBJ1-1
CASSLGDATEAFF TRBV5-6 NA TRBJ1-1
CASSQDPALDLGNYGYTF TRBV4-1 NA TRBJ1-2
CASSSRLAGSEDTQYF TRBV2 TRBD2 TRBJ2-3
CASSGIAGGFADTQYF TRBV2 TRBD2 TRBJ2-3
CASSKVPRPNYGYTF TRBV21-1 NA TRBJ1-2
CASTLTGGASQPQHF TRBV19 TRBD1 TRBJ1-5
CASSKQAYEQYF TRBV7-9 NA TRBJ2-7
CASSRVRGIGGYTF TRBV23-1 NA TRBJ1-2
CASSPGTGGGYGYTF TRBV11-2 TRBD1 TRBJ1-2
CASSYSISYEQYF TRBV6-5 NA TRBJ2-7
CASSLGASNQPQHF TRBV13 NA TRBJ1-5
CASSLEVGLGTQYF TRBV27 NA TRBJ2-3
CASSLAGQGADGYTF TRBV7-2 TRBD1 TRBJ1-2